The present T cell receptor beta chain was sequenced within a study of blood T cell repertoires in COVID-19. The overall study: Samples came from the United States, Italy and Spain, spanning acute and convalescent COVID-19. In each case, the material was cDNA or gDNA derived from T cells, B-cell-depleted T cells, or PBMCs.

In the source study's methods: Estimates of nucleated cell counts were drawn from the amplification of reference gene primers. Sequenced by immunoSEQ multiplex PCR; TCRdb stores in-frame clones only, minus some. From that table come the V and J calls and clone size; the DNA was used to work out D and trimming. The table shows roughly 180,000 clones, with about 86% occurring only once. V lost 4 bases to trimming and J lost 5 bases, with 9 bases between them. CDR1 and CDR2 (germline): SGHAT, FQNNGV. The CDR3 runs 12 residues. On this clone itself: Within the sample, other DNA sequences also encode this same CDR3.

The material sequenced was peripheral blood. This TCR came from a man in his 70s with active or convalescent COVID-19. The V call is TRBV11-2, the J call TRBJ2-7; a weak D match, TRBD2 (7 bases). In DNA form, the CDR3 reads TGTGCCAGCAGCTCGGGGGGCCACGAGCAGTACTTC. It yields the protein CASSSGGHEQYF. Using reference TRBV11-2 and TRBJ2-7 for the parts outside the CDR3, the full variable domain is EAGVAQSPRYKIIEKRQSVAFWCNPISGHATLYWYQQILGQGPKLLIQFQNNGVVDDSQLPKDRFSAERLKGVDSTLKIQPAKLEDSAVYLCASSSGGHEQYFGPGTRLTVT.